This TCR beta chain was sequenced during a study of T-cell reconstitution after alpha-beta-depleted transplantation in children. Many counts were recorded for this clonotype. The junction differs from germline at one of its ends, possibly a read error. It was with unique molecular identifiers that the TCRbeta library was prepared. TCRdb re-called the PCR reads through MiXCR, storing one row per CDR3 protein. This sample has some 70,000 distinct CDR3 sequences, with roughly 6.6% found just once. The input for sequencing was PBMCs from the stem cell graft donor, taken from the stem cell graft. The sequence was obtained from a human donor who donated a stem cell graft to a child with acute lymphoblastic leukemia.

CDR3 coding DNA: TGTGCCATCAGCGAGACTAGCGGGGGGTACACCGGGGAGCTGTTTTTT. Translated: CAISETSGGYTGELFF. This chain connects TRBV7-9 to TRBJ2-2; 13 nucleotides agree with TRBD2. This CDR3 has 16 amino acids. Germline V lookup: CDR1 SEHNR, CDR2 FQNEAQ (reference sequence).